Each of the 14 T cell receptor beta chains below was sequenced from the same sample in a study of T cell responses to AZD1222 COVID-19 vaccine. Sequenced by immunoSEQ multiplex PCR; TCRdb stores in-frame clones only, minus some. This sample has over 85,000 clones, with around 83% found just once. Here the sequenced sample was peripheral blood, taken on day 0 of AZD1222 vaccination. These receptors came from an adult in good health.

Regarding this clone: Other DNA variants within this sample encode the same CDR3. The chain employs TRBV7-2 and TRBJ1-3; D ambiguous. Trimming took off 3 bases at V and 4 bases at J, with 4 bases between the two ends. Germline CDR1 SGHTA, CDR2 FQGNSA. The CDR3 has 12 amino acids. The CDR3 reads CASSFPGNTIYF. CDR3 nucleotide sequence: TGTGCCAGCAGCTTCCCGGGAAACACCATATATTTT. Full variable domain (missing parts from reference TRBV7-2 and TRBJ1-3): GAGVSQSPSNKVTEKGKDVELRCDPISGHTALYWYRQSLGQGLEFLIYFQGNSAPDKSGLPSDRFSAERTGGSVSTLTIQRTQQEDSAVYLCASSFPGNTIYFGEGSWLTVV.

The V and J genes are TRBV30 and TRBJ2-5; tentatively, D is TRBD2 (5 bases). Germline-derived CDR1 and CDR2 are GTSNPN and SVGIG (reference sequence). Trimming took off 3 bases at V and 1 base at J, with 9 bases between the two ends. The CDR3 extends over 13 amino acids. The DNA of the CDR3 is TGTGCCTGGAGATGGGGAGCCCAAGAGACCCAGTACTTC. Translating it yields CAWRWGAQETQYF.

The chain couples TRBV27 to TRBJ2-5; 7 bases map to TRBD2. Germline CDR1 reads MNHEY; CDR2 reads SMNVEV (reference sequence). The CDR3 covers 14 residues. Trimming cost V 5 bases and J 0 bases; bases outside gene matches: 3. As DNA, the CDR3 is TGTGCCAGCAGTCAGGGAGGGTACCAAGAGACCCAGTACTTC. Its protein is CASSQGGYQETQYF.

The chain employs TRBV7-8 and TRBJ1-6, with D uncertain. The CDR3 covers 17 residues. V was cut by 0 bases and J by 10 bases, with 19 bases left in between. CDR1 and CDR2 from the germline V gene are SGHVS and FQNEAQ. CDR3 in amino acids: CASSLALQAGMVSPLHF. The CDR3 DNA follows: TGTGCCAGCAGCTTAGCGCTGCAGGCGGGAATGGTCTCACCCCTCCACTTT. Full variable domain (missing parts from reference TRBV7-8 and TRBJ1-6): GAGVSQSPRYKVAKRGQDVALRCDPISGHVSLFWYQQALGQGPEFLTYFQNEAQLDKSGLPSDRFFAERPEGSVSTLKIQRTQQEDSAVYLCASSLALQAGMVSPLHFGNGTRLTVT.

V gene TRBV11-1 combines with J gene TRBJ1-1, with D unclear. Germline V gene lookup returns CDR1 SGHAT and CDR2 FQDESV (reference sequence). This CDR3 is built from 12 residues. The V end was cut by 5 bases, the J end by 3 bases, with 7 bases between. The CDR3 sequence is CASSLQYTEAFF. The CDR3 DNA sequence: TGTGCCAGCAGCCTCCAATACACTGAAGCTTTCTTT.

The chain carries TRBV6-5 and TRBJ1-2; 8 bases are a match to TRBD1. This CDR3 is built from 15 residues. Germline trimming cut 5 bases from V and 4 bases from J; bases unmatched to any gene: 9. Per germline, CDR1 MNHEY and CDR2 SVGAGI. Here the CDR3 DNA reads TGTGCCAGCAGTCCGCCGGGACAGGAGATCTATGGCTACACCTTC. It encodes CASSPPGQEIYGYTF.

The V call is TRBV28, the J call TRBJ2-5; D is unclear. The germline V gene has CDR1 MDHEN and CDR2 SYDVKM. The V end lost 10 bases, the J end lost 2 bases, and 11 bases lay between the germline ends. The CDR3 sequence is 12 residues long. As DNA, the CDR3 is TGTGCCACCGCCAATGGACAAGAGACCCAGTACTTC. Its protein is CATANGQETQYF.

This rearrangement joins TRBV9 to TRBJ1-3; 7 nucleotides agree with TRBD1. V lost 1 base and J lost 2; bases outside the gene matches: 3. Germline assignment: CDR1 SGDLS and CDR2 YYNGEE. CDR3 size: 15 residues. The CDR3: CASSVTGTAGNTIYF. In DNA, the CDR3 is TGTGCCAGCAGCGTAACAGGGACAGCTGGAAACACCATATATTTT.

A few counts support this clone. The rearrangement joins TRBV7-2 to TRBJ2-3; D possibly corresponds to TRBD2 (6 bases). The CDR3 has 13 amino acids. Germline V lookup: CDR1 SGHTA, CDR2 FQGNSA. V gave up 2 bases and J gave up 9 bases, with 12 bases separating them. The chain's CDR3 is CASSLPGRVTQYF. CDR3 nucleotide sequence: TGTGCCAGCAGCTTACCCGGGAGAGTCACGCAGTATTTT.

The chain employs TRBV6-5 and TRBJ1-5, with 7 bases lining up with TRBD1. CDR3 length: 14 amino acids. V was pared by 6 bases and J by 2 bases, with 4 bases of the junction left unmatched. CDR1 MNHEY and CDR2 SVGAGI come from the germline V gene. The CDR3: CASRLGTGNQPQHF. Here the CDR3 DNA reads TGTGCCAGCAGACTCGGGACAGGCAATCAGCCCCAGCATTTT.

J is TRBJ1-6 and V is TRBV7-2; D is unresolved. Between the trimmed V and J ends, which lost 1 base and 9 bases, there was a span of 10 bases. In germline, CDR1 is SGHTA, CDR2 FQGNSA. The CDR3 is 14 amino acids. CDR3 amino acids: CASSLGGNGSPLHF. The CDR3 DNA reads as TGTGCCAGCAGCTTAGGGGGTAACGGTTCACCCCTCCACTTT.

The rearrangement uses TRBV27 and TRBJ2-3; 9 positions agree with TRBD2. V dropped 5 bases and J dropped 7; count of bases not matched to a gene: 1. The germline CDR1 and CDR2 sequences are MNHEY and SMNVEV (reference sequence). The CDR3 has 12 residues. Here the CDR3 reads CASSASGNTQYF. The CDR3 DNA is TGTGCCAGCAGTGCTAGCGGGAATACGCAGTATTTT.

The V call is TRBV4-2, the J call TRBJ2-6; 12 positions agree with TRBD1. CDR3 length: 18 amino acids. Germline V gene sequence: CDR1 LGHNA, CDR2 YNFKEQ. The junction had 8 bases not matched to a gene; V was cut back by 5 bases and J by 3 bases. CDR3 amino acids: CASSSGTGGLDGANVLTF. The CDR3, as DNA: TGTGCCAGCAGCTCCGGGACAGGGGGCCTCGATGGGGCCAACGTCCTGACTTTC.

The V gene is TRBV13, the J gene TRBJ1-1; D is ambiguous. CDR1 is PRHDT, CDR2 FYEKMQ, per germline (reference sequence). The CDR3 has 13 amino acids. V was shortened by 0 bases and J by 5 bases, with 7 bases between the two germline ends. The CDR3 is CASSLGGRTEAFF. The CDR3 bases are TGTGCCAGCAGCTTAGGGGGGAGGACTGAAGCTTTCTTT.